These 2 T cell receptor beta chains share one sample of origin, sequenced in a study of shared clonotypes between healthy human individuals. TCRdb keeps only in-frame clones here, not all; method: immunoSEQ multiplex PCR. The sample includes some 1,600,000 clones, around 98% seen only once; the top ten take approximately 0.45%. Material for sequencing was naive CD4+ T cells sorted from blood. Subset in this sample: CD45RA+ positively selected. These receptor sequences come from a young man in good health.

Here the CDR3 reads CASSMRQGEFGGYTF. The CDR3 DNA is TGTGCCAGCAGTATGCGACAGGGAGAGTTCGGTGGCTACACCTTC. The chain links TRBV2 to TRBJ1-2; 7 bases map to TRBD1. The CDR3 loop spans 15 amino acids. V lost 5 bases, J lost 7 bases, and 13 bases stayed unmatched. The V gene's germline CDR1 is SNHLY and CDR2 FYNNEI. Together with reference TRBV2 and TRBJ1-2, the CDR3 gives the full variable domain: EPEVTQTPSHQVTQMGQEVILRCVPISNHLYFYWYRQILGQKVEFLVSFYNNEISEKSEIFDDQFSVERPDGSNFTLKIRSTKLEDSAMYFCASSMRQGEFGGYTFGSGTRLTVV.

The genes are TRBV7-9 and TRBJ1-1; no firm D call. Trimming pared 5 bases from V and 0 bases from J, leaving 13 bases between. There are 15 residues in the CDR3. Germline lookup yields CDR1 SEHNR and CDR2 FQNEAQ (reference sequence). CDR3: CASSLLHSLNTEAFF. CDR3 DNA: TGTGCCAGCAGCCTCTTACACTCCTTGAACACTGAAGCTTTCTTT.